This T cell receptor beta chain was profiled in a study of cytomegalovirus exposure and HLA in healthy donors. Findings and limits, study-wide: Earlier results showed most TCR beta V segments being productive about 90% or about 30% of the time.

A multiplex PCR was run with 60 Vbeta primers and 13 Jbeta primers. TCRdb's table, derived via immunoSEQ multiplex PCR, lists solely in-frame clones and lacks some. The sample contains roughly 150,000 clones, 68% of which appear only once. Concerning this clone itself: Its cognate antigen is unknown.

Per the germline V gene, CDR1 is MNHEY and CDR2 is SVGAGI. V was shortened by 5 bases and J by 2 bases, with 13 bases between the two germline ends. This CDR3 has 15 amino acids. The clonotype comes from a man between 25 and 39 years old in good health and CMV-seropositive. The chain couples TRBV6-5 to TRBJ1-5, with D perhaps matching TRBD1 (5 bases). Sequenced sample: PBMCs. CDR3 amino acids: CASSPQGAGNQPQHF. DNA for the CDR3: TGTGCCAGCAGTCCCCAGGGTGCTGGCAATCAGCCCCAGCATTTT.